This T cell receptor beta chain appears in the sequencing data of a study of T cells in Graves' hyperthyroidism and ophthalmopathy. This clonotype has a count of ten or more. Germline values: CDR1 DFQATT, CDR2 SNEGSKA (reference sequence). The J segment lost 8 bases and the V segment lost 5 bases, leaving 7 bases of the junction unmatched. The CDR3 is made up of 14 amino acids. The diagnostic basis comprised clinical symptoms, serum thyroxine and TRAb, thyroid ultrasound and orbital computed tomography. Template material for amplifying TCR beta CDR3 regions consisted of RNA transcripts. In the first-round RT-PCR of the TCR CDR3, the HTBI primer set was used. Each CDR3 protein is one row after TCRdb ran MiXCR on the multiplex PCR reads. The table records fewer than 700,000 distinct CDR3 sequences, about 15% of them present only once.

Sequencing was carried out using blood. V and J are TRBV20-1 and TRBJ1-6, with 9 bases lining up with TRBD1. This sequence originates from a woman under 30 with Graves' ophthalmopathy. The CDR3: CSAHGGQGYSPLHF. The CDR3 DNA sequence: TGCAGTGCTCATGGGGGACAGGGATATTCACCCCTCCACTTT.